Listed here is a single T cell receptor beta chain. An end of the junction does not agree with germline; a read error may underlie this. Within the sample, other DNA sequences also encode this same CDR3. The data are from a study of cytomegalovirus exposure and HLA in healthy donors. The PCR used 60 Vbeta and 13 Jbeta primers. The protocol was immunoSEQ multiplex PCR, while the TCRdb copy is restricted to in-frame clones and leaves out a portion. This table has tens of thousands of clones, about 80% appearing once. CDR1 and CDR2 from the germline V gene are MDHEN and SYDVKM. The CDR3 runs to 13 residues.

The chain combines TRBV28 with TRBJ2-7, with D maybe TRBD1 (5 bases). Material for sequencing was PBMCs. The source of this sequence is a male donor in good health and CMV-seronegative. The CDR3 loop is CATTTAPIYEQYF. Here the CDR3 DNA reads TGCGCCACTACGACAGCCCCCATCTACGAGCAGTACTTC.